These 21 T cell receptor beta chains were sequenced from one sample in a study of T cell repertoires in cytomegalovirus infection. TCRdb itself ran the reads through MiXCR, one entry per CDR3 protein. The data hold 450,000 to 550,000 distinct CDR3 sequences, with under 55% observed a single time. No antigen is known for these receptors. The sequencing used cultured PBMCs, collected from culture after CMV antigen stimulation. These receptors were taken from a human donor in good health (CMV status not recorded). Some clones in this sample may be carry-over from other donors' samples.

In this sample, this clonotype turned up once. V gene TRBV7-8 combines with J gene TRBJ2-7; TRBD2 might be the D (7 bases). In germline, CDR1 is SGHVS, CDR2 FQNEAQ. V lost 0 bases and J lost 7, with 19 bases in between. The CDR3 runs 16 residues. CDR3 loop: CASSLAKLRGLREQYF. The CDR3 DNA reads as TGTGCCAGCAGCTTAGCAAAGTTGCGGGGGCTCAGGGAGCAGTACTTC.

This clonotype was observed a few times. The chain links TRBV20-1 to TRBJ1-5; maybe TRBD1 (6 bases). The germline gives CDR1 DFQATT, CDR2 SNEGSKA (reference sequence). The V end lost 6 bases, the J end lost 7 bases, and 16 bases lay between the germline ends. The CDR3 has 13 amino acids. CDR3 amino acids: CSAGTSSAQPQHF. In DNA, the CDR3 is TGCAGTGCCGGGACATCGTCCGCCCAGCCCCAGCATTTT.

This clonotype was recorded many times. The chain is built from TRBV10-2 and TRBJ2-5; 12 bases line up with TRBD2. The CDR3 totals 15 residues. In germline, CDR1 is WSHSY, CDR2 SAAADI. Unmatched junction bases numbered 1, after V lost 4 bases and J lost 1 base. Written as DNA, the CDR3 is TGCGCCAGCAGTGGACTAGCGGGAGTCCAAGAGACCCAGTACTTC. Its protein is CASSGLAGVQETQYF.

This chain connects TRBV6-8 to TRBJ1-1; D is unresolved. The V end was cut by 8 bases, the J end by 0 bases, with 10 bases between. The CDR3 length is 13 residues. Germline lookup yields CDR1 MNHGY and CDR2 SAAAGT. The CDR3 spells CASALIMNTEAFF. The DNA of the CDR3 is TGTGCCAGCGCGTTAATCATGAACACTGAAGCTTTCTTT.

The V gene is TRBV6-8, the J gene TRBJ2-5, with TRBD2 identical over 7 bases. The CDR3 extends over 13 amino acids. Looked up from germline, CDR1 is MNHGY and CDR2 is SAAAGT. The V segment lost 8 bases and the J segment 0 bases; nucleotides outside the gene matches: 3. The chain's CDR3 is CASGRGDQETQYF. CDR3 nucleotide sequence: TGTGCCAGCGGACGGGGGGACCAAGAGACCCAGTACTTC.

DNA of the CDR3: TGTGCCTGGAGATACAGGGGTGAAGCTTTCTTT. Translated, it gives CAWRYRGEAFF. The chain uses TRBV30 and TRBJ1-1; 7 bases match TRBD1. Germline loops: CDR1 GTSNPN, CDR2 SVGIG (reference sequence). Trimming cost V 3 bases and J 7 bases; bases outside gene matches: 2. CDR3 size: 11 residues. Supplemented by reference TRBV30 and TRBJ1-1, the full variable domain reads SQTIHQWPATLVQPVGSPLSLECTVEGTSNPNLYWYRQAAGRGLQLLFYSVGIGQISSEVPQNLSASRPQDRQFILSSKKLLLSDSGFYLCAWRYRGEAFFGQGTRLTVV.

The V call is TRBV19, the J call TRBJ2-1, with 7 bases lining up with TRBD2. V trimming: 4 bases; J trimming: 8 bases; junction bases outside the gene matches: 14. CDR1 and CDR2 from the germline V gene are LNHDA and SQIVND (reference sequence). The CDR3 runs to 16 residues. The chain's CDR3 is CASSSARAGEVDEQFF. The CDR3 bases are TGTGCCAGTAGTAGCGCCAGGGCGGGAGAGGTTGATGAGCAGTTCTTC.

This clonotype was detected only a few times. The V call is TRBV7-2, the J call TRBJ2-4, with 8 bases identical to TRBD2. The CDR3 consists of 15 residues. Germline V lookup: CDR1 SGHTA, CDR2 FQGNSA. V lost 6 bases and J lost 4; bases outside the gene matches: 8. The CDR3 nucleotides are TGTGCCAGCAGGGTAGCGGGGAGCGTAAAAAACATTCAGTACTTC. Encoded protein: CASRVAGSVKNIQYF.

This clonotype was picked up many times. V and J are TRBV7-2 and TRBJ2-6; 12 bases agree with TRBD2. V gave up 1 base and J gave up 2 bases; unmatched junction bases: 3. Germline V gives CDR1 SGHTA, CDR2 FQGNSA. This CDR3 has 18 amino acids. The CDR3 DNA reads TGTGCCAGCAGCTTAGAGTGGACTAGCGGGACTGGGGCCAACGTCCTGACTTTC. Residues: CASSLEWTSGTGANVLTF. Full variable domain (rest looked up from reference TRBV7-2 and TRBJ2-6): GAGVSQSPSNKVTEKGKDVELRCDPISGHTALYWYRQSLGQGLEFLIYFQGNSAPDKSGLPSDRFSAERTGGSVSTLTIQRTQQEDSAVYLCASSLEWTSGTGANVLTFGAGSRLTVL.

The chain joins TRBV7-8 to TRBJ1-3; D is unclear. The CDR3 contains 13 residues. V gave up 5 bases and J gave up 0 bases, with 5 bases separating them. From germline, CDR1 is SGHVS and CDR2 FQNEAQ. CDR3 coding DNA: TGTGCCAGCAGCCGGAGCTCTGGAAACACCATATATTTT. Translated: CASSRSSGNTIYF.

The chain recombines TRBV7-8 with TRBJ2-3; possible D gene TRBD2, 6 bases. V lost 1 base and J lost 2, with 13 bases in between. This CDR3 spans 16 amino acids. Germline CDR1 SGHVS, CDR2 FQNEAQ. The CDR3 here is CASSLEGLVDTDTQYF. Here the CDR3 DNA reads TGTGCCAGCAGCTTAGAGGGACTCGTGGACACAGATACGCAGTATTTT.

This clonotype has a handful of counts. The V call is TRBV7-8, the J call TRBJ2-6; maybe TRBD1 (6 bases). CDR3 length: 17 amino acids. Germline lookup yields CDR1 SGHVS and CDR2 FQNEAQ. V dropped 1 base and J dropped 3 bases, with 13 bases sitting between them. The CDR3: CASSLGLQGIGANVLTF. CDR3 DNA sequence: TGTGCCAGCAGCTTAGGGCTCCAGGGGATTGGGGCCAACGTCCTGACTTTC.

This clonotype was seen more than once but under ten times. The V gene is TRBV27, the J gene TRBJ2-5, with TRBD1 matching 10 bases. Germline-derived CDR1 and CDR2 are MNHEY and SMNVEV (reference sequence). Losses at the gene ends were 7 bases for V and 5 bases for J; bases not matched to a gene: 22. The CDR3 is made up of 19 amino acids. CDR3 protein: CASTPRGQGWGLTAETQYF. CDR3 bases: TGTGCCAGCACCCCACGGGGACAGGGGTGGGGGCTTACCGCGGAGACCCAGTACTTC.

This clonotype was seen at least ten times. The chain couples TRBV7-2 to TRBJ1-1; 8 bases line up with TRBD1. In germline, CDR1 is SGHTA, CDR2 FQGNSA. V gave up 3 bases and J gave up 5 bases; unmatched junction bases: 8. The CDR3 has 15 amino acids. This CDR3 reads CASSLDRVLGTEAFF. The CDR3 DNA sequence: TGTGCCAGCAGCTTGGACAGGGTTCTTGGAACTGAAGCTTTCTTT.

The V and J genes are TRBV6-1 and TRBJ1-1, with 9 positions matching TRBD1. CDR3 length: 17 residues. J lost 4 bases, V lost 4 bases, and 13 bases had no gene match. From germline, CDR1 is MNHNS and CDR2 SASEGT. CDR3 sequence reads: CASSVGQGSFGTTEAFF. CDR3 DNA: TGTGCCAGCAGTGTGGGACAGGGTAGTTTTGGGACCACTGAAGCTTTCTTT.

The chain recombines TRBV5-1 with TRBJ2-1; D is ambiguous. CDR3 size: 15 residues. CDR1 is SGHRS, CDR2 YFSETQ, per germline. Trimming removed 7 bases at V and 0 bases at J, with 14 bases between. The CDR3 nucleotides are TGCGCCAGCGCCCCTAACCTCTTCTCCTACAATGAGCAGTTCTTC. Its protein product is CASAPNLFSYNEQFF.

This clonotype was observed many times. V usage is TRBV7-6 and J usage is TRBJ2-5; perhaps TRBD1 as D (5 bases). The CDR3 extends over 14 amino acids. Trimming took off 3 bases at V and 5 bases at J, with 13 bases between the two ends. CDR1 is SGHVS and CDR2 is FNYEAQ in the germline V gene. CDR3 protein: CASSFSGATETQYF. CDR3 sequence (DNA): TGTGCCAGCAGCTTCAGTGGGGCGACGGAGACCCAGTACTTC.

The V gene is TRBV7-9, the J gene TRBJ2-1; the D is unclear. This CDR3 is built from 14 residues. CDR1 SEHNR and CDR2 FQNEAQ come from the germline V gene (reference sequence). V shed 2 bases and J shed 7 bases, with 12 bases lying between them. The CDR3 loop is CASSLPFPMNEQFF. The CDR3 DNA reads as TGTGCCAGCAGCTTACCCTTCCCCATGAATGAGCAGTTCTTC.

J is TRBJ2-5 and V is TRBV7-2, with D uncertain. Germline V gene lookup returns CDR1 SGHTA and CDR2 FQGNSA. CDR3 length equals 14 residues. With 4 bases removed from V and 2 bases from J, the gap between germline ends came to 11 bases. The CDR3 DNA reads TGTGCCAGCAGCTCTGCTCTGCTTCAAGAGACCCAGTACTTC. This gives the protein CASSSALLQETQYF.

This clonotype was seen more than once but under ten times. The chain links TRBV7-2 to TRBJ2-1, with D unclear. The CDR3 contains 15 residues. V was pared by 5 bases and J by 3 bases, with 14 bases between. Germline V gene lookup returns CDR1 SGHTA and CDR2 FQGNSA. In DNA, the CDR3 is TGTGCCAGCAGCCCCGGGCCTCTAGGCTACAATGAGCAGTTCTTC. This codes for CASSPGPLGYNEQFF.

This sequence joins TRBV10-3 and TRBJ1-3; the D is unclear. Deletions cut 3 bases from V and 2 bases from J, with 5 bases between. This CDR3 spans 13 amino acids. CDR1 ENHRY and CDR2 SYGVKD come from the germline V gene. The CDR3 loop reads CAISERTGNTIYF. Here the CDR3 DNA reads TGTGCCATCAGTGAAAGAACTGGAAACACCATATATTTT.